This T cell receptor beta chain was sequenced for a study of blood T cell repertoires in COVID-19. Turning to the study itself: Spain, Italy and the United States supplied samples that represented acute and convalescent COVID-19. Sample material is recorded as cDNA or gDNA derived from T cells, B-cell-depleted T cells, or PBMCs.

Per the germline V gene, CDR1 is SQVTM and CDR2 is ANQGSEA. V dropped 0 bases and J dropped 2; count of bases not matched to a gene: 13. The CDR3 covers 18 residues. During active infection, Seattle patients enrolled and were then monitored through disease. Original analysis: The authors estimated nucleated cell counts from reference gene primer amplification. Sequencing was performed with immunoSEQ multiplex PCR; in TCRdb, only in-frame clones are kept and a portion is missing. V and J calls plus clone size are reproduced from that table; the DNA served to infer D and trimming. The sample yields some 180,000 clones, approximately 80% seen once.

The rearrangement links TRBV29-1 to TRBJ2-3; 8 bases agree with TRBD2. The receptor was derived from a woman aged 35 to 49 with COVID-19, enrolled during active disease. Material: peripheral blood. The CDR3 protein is CSVEDPTALAGFTDTQYF. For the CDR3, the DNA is TGCAGCGTTGAAGATCCAACCGCTTTAGCGGGATTCACAGATACGCAGTATTTT.